The 9 T cell receptor beta chains in this list originate from one sample, sequenced in a study of blood T cell repertoires in COVID-19. Sequencing used immunoSEQ multiplex PCR; TCRdb keeps in-frame clones, though not all of them. Of some 220,000 clones listed, around 90% were seen once; the top ten hold roughly 0.79%. Sequencing used peripheral blood. These receptor sequences come from a man younger than 40 with COVID-19, enrolled during active disease.

The V and J genes are TRBV4-2 and TRBJ1-5; D is perhaps TRBD1 (6 bases). Germline-derived CDR1 and CDR2 are LGHNA and YNFKEQ. Trimming shortened V by 4 bases and J by 0 bases, and 19 bases separated the two germline ends. This CDR3 spans 18 amino acids. The CDR3 reads CASSPTYSEQGSNQPQHF. The CDR3 DNA follows: TGTGCCAGCAGCCCCACGTATTCTGAACAGGGTAGCAATCAGCCCCAGCATTTT.

The CDR3 DNA reads as TGTGCCAGCAGCTCGGACACGAACACTGAAGCTTTCTTT. Its translation: CASSSDTNTEAFF. The chain carries TRBV5-5 and TRBJ1-1; D is possibly TRBD1 (5 bases). V lost 3 bases to trimming and J lost 1 base, with 7 bases between them. CDR1 and CDR2 (germline): SGHKS, YYEKEE (reference sequence). The CDR3 spans 13 residues. The variable domain in full, with the rest retrieved from reference TRBV5-5 and TRBJ1-1, is DAGVTQSPTHLIKTRGQQVTLRCSPISGHKSVSWYQQVLGQGPQFIFQYYEKEERGRGNFPDRFSARQFPNYSSELNVNALLLGDSALYLCASSSDTNTEAFFGQGTRLTVV.

The V gene is TRBV7-9, the J gene TRBJ2-5; D is possibly TRBD2 (5 bases). The germline V gene has CDR1 SEHNR and CDR2 FQNEAQ (reference sequence). The CDR3 runs to 14 residues. V gave up 2 bases and J gave up 4 bases, with 11 bases separating them. This CDR3 reads CASSLRVAGETQYF. The CDR3 nucleotides are TGTGCCAGCAGCTTAAGGGTTGCGGGAGAGACCCAGTACTTC.

The chain links TRBV25-1 to TRBJ2-1; weak D call: TRBD1 (5 bases). Trimming removed 3 bases at V and 0 bases at J, with 15 bases between. The CDR3 extends over 17 amino acids. Germline-derived CDR1 and CDR2 are MGHDK and SYGVNS. The CDR3 spells CASSDRYRYSSYNEQFF. As DNA, the CDR3 is TGTGCCAGCAGTGATCGTTACAGGTATAGCTCCTACAATGAGCAGTTCTTC.

The chain uses TRBV5-5 and TRBJ2-1, with TRBD1 matching 7 bases. Germline CDR1 SGHKS, CDR2 YYEKEE (reference sequence). The CDR3 totals 15 residues. Germline trimming cut 1 base from V and 7 bases from J; bases unmatched to any gene: 8. The chain's CDR3 is CASSLLVQGTNEQFF. The CDR3 DNA is TGTGCCAGCAGCTTGTTGGTACAGGGGACGAATGAGCAGTTCTTC. The whole variable domain, filled in from reference TRBV5-5 and TRBJ2-1, reads DAGVTQSPTHLIKTRGQQVTLRCSPISGHKSVSWYQQVLGQGPQFIFQYYEKEERGRGNFPDRFSARQFPNYSSELNVNALLLGDSALYLCASSLLVQGTNEQFFGPGTRLTVL.

This clone was observed a single time. This sequence joins TRBV29-1 and TRBJ2-5; the D gene is possibly TRBD1 (6 bases). Trimming pared 2 bases from V and 7 bases from J, leaving 20 bases between. The CDR3 has 15 residues. CDR1 SQVTM and CDR2 ANQGSEA come from the germline V gene. CDR3 DNA: TGCAGCGTTGAAACGGGCCGGACAGTAAAGGGGACCCAGTACTTC. As protein: CSVETGRTVKGTQYF.

This clone was observed once. The V call is TRBV11-2, the J call TRBJ2-1; possibly TRBD1 for D (6 bases). Germline V gene data show CDR1 as SGHAT and CDR2 as FQNNGV. CDR3 length equals 13 residues. V lost 5 bases and J lost 6, with 11 bases in between. The CDR3 nucleotides are TGTGCCAGCAGCCGCGCGACAGGCAATGAGCAGTTCTTC. Its protein product is CASSRATGNEQFF.

The genes are TRBV11-2 and TRBJ2-5; D may be TRBD2 (7 bases). Germline assignment: CDR1 SGHAT and CDR2 FQNNGV. The CDR3 sequence is 15 residues long. Trimming removed 2 bases at V and 5 bases at J, with 15 bases between. The CDR3 DNA sequence: TGTGCCAGCAGCTTAATGGGGGGGCTTGATGAGACCCAGTACTTC. As protein: CASSLMGGLDETQYF.

The CDR3 region is CASSHRQGVFEQYF. CDR3 bases: TGTGCCAGCAGCCACCGACAGGGGGTATTCGAGCAGTACTTC. This rearrangement joins TRBV11-2 to TRBJ2-7; 9 nucleotides align to TRBD1. V dropped 5 bases and J dropped 6; count of bases not matched to a gene: 8. The germline CDR1 and CDR2 sequences are SGHAT and FQNNGV. This CDR3 region has 14 residues.